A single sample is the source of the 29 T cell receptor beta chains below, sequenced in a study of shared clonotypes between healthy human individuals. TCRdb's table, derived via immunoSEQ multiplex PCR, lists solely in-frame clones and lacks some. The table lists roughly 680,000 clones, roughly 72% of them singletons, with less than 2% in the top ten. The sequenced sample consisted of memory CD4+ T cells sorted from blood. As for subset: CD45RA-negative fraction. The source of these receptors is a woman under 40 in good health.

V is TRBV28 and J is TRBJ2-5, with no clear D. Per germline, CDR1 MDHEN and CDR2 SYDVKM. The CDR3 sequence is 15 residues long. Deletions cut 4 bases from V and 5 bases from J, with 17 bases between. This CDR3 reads CASSSSAANRETQYF. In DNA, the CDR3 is TGTGCCAGCAGTTCATCGGCGGCTAATCGGGAGACCCAGTACTTC.

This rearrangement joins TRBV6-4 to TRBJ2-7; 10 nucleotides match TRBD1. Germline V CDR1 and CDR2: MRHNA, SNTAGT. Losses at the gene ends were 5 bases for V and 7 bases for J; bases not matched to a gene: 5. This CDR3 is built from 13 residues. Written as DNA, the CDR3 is TGTGCCAGCAGTAAGGACAGGGGGAGGGAGCAGTACTTC. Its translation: CASSKDRGREQYF.

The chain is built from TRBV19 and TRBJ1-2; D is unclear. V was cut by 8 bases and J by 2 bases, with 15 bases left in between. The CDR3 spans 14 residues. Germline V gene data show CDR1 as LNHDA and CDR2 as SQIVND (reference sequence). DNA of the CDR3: TGTGCCAGTCATCCTTCCGGACGGAACTATGGCTACACCTTC. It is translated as CASHPSGRNYGYTF.

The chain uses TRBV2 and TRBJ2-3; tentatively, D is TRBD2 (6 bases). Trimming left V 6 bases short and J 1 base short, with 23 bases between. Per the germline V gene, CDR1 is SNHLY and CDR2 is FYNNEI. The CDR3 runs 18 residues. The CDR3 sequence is CASSRQWMGREGTDTQYF. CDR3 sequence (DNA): TGTGCCAGCAGCAGACAGTGGATGGGCAGGGAGGGCACAGATACGCAGTATTTT.

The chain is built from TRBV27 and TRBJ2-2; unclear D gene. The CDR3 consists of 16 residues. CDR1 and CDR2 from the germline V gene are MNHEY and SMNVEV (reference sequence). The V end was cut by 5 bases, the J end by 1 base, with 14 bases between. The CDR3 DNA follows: TGTGCCAGCAGTATCCACCCGACTGGGAACACCGGGGAGCTGTTTTTT. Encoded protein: CASSIHPTGNTGELFF.

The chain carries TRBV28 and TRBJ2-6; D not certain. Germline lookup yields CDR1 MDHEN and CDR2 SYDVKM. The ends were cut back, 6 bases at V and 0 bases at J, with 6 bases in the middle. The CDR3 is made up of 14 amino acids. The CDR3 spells CASSVDSGANVLTF. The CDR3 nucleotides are TGTGCCAGCAGCGTAGACTCTGGGGCCAACGTCCTGACTTTC.

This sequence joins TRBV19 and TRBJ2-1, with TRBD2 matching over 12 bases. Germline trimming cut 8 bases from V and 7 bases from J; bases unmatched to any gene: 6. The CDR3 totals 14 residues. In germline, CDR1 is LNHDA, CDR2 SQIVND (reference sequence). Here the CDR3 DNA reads TGTGCCAGTCGACTAGCGGGGGTCGGGAATGAGCAGTTCTTC. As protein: CASRLAGVGNEQFF.

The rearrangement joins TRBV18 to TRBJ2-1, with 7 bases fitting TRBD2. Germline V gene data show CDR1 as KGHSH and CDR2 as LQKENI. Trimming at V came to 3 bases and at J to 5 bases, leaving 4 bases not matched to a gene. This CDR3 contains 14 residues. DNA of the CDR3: TGTGCCAGCTCACCGGGACTACTGAACAATGAGCAGTTCTTC. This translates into CASSPGLLNNEQFF.

The CDR3 DNA is TGTGCCAGCAGTATACGGGAGAGGTACGAGCAGTACTTC. Residues: CASSIRERYEQYF. The V gene is TRBV2, the J gene TRBJ2-7; tentative D call: TRBD2 (6 bases). Trimming stripped 5 bases from V and 4 bases from J, with 12 bases between. This CDR3 contains 13 residues. Germline V gene lookup returns CDR1 SNHLY and CDR2 FYNNEI.

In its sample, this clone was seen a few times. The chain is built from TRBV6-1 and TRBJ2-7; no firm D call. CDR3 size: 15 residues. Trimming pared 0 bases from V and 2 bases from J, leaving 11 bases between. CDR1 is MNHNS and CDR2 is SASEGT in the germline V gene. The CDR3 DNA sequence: TGTGCCAGCAGTGAAGCGGTGCAAGGGCCCTACGAGCAGTACTTC. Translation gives CASSEAVQGPYEQYF.

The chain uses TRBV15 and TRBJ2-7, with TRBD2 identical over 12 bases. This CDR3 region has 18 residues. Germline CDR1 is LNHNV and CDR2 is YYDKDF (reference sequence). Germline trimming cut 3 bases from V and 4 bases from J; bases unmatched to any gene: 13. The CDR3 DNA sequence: TGTGCCACCAGCAGCCGTATGGGACTAGCGGGCAAAGAGTACGAGCAGTACTTC. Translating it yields CATSSRMGLAGKEYEQYF. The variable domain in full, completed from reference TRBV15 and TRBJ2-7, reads DAMVIQNPRYQVTQFGKPVTLSCSQTLNHNVMYWYQQKSSQAPKLLFHYYDKDFNNEADTPDNFQSRRPNTSFCFLDIRSPGLGDTAMYLCATSSRMGLAGKEYEQYFGPGTRLTVT.

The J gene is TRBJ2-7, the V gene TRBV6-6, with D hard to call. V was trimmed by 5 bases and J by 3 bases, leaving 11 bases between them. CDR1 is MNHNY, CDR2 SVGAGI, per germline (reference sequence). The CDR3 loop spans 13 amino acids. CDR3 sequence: CASSLNQDYEQYF. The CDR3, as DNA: TGTGCCAGCAGTCTCAATCAGGACTACGAGCAGTACTTC.

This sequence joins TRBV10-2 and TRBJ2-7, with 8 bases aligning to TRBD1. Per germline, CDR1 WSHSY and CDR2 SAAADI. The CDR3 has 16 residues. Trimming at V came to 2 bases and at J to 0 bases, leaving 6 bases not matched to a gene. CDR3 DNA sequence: TGCGCCAGCAGTGAGACAGGGACAGGTAGCTCCTACGAGCAGTACTTC. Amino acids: CASSETGTGSSYEQYF.

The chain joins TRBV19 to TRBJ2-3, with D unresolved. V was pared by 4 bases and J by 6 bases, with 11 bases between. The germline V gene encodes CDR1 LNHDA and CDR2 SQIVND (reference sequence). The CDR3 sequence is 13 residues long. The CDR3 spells CASSTFLGDTQYF. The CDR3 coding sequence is TGTGCCAGTAGTACCTTTCTGGGGGATACGCAGTATTTT.

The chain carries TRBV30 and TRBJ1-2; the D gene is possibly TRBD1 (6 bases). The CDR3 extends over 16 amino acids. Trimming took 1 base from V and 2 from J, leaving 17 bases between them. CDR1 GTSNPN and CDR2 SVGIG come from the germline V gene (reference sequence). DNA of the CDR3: TGTGCCTGGAGTGCGATGGGTCAGGGGACCAACTATGGCTACACCTTC. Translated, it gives CAWSAMGQGTNYGYTF.

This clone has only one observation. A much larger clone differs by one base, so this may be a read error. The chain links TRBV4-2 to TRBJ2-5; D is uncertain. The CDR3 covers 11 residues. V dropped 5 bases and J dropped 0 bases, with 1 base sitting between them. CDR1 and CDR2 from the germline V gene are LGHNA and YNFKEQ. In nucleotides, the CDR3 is TGTGCCAGCAGCAACCAAGAGACCCAGTACTTC. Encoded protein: CASSNQETQYF.

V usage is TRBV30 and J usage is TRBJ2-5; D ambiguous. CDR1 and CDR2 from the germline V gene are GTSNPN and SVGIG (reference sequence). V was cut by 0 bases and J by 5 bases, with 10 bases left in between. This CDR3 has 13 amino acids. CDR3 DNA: TGTGCCTGGAGTGTAGCCCGACGGGAGACCCAGTACTTC. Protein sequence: CAWSVARRETQYF.

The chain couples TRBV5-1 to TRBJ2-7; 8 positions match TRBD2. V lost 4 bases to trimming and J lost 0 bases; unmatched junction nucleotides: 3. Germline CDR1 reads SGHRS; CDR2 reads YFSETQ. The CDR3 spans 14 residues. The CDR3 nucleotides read TGCGCCAGCAGCCCGGGGGGGAGCTCCTACGAGCAGTACTTC. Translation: CASSPGGSSYEQYF.

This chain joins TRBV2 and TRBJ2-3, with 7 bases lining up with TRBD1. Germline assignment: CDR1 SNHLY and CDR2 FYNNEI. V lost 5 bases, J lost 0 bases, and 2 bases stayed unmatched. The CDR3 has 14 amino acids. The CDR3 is CASSSQGSTDTQYF. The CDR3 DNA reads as TGTGCCAGCAGTTCACAGGGGAGCACAGATACGCAGTATTTT.

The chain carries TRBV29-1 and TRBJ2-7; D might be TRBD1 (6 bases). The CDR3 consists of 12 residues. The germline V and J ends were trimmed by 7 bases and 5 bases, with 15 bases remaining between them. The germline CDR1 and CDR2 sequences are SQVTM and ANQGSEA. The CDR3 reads CSGTGLRDEQYF. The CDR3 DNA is TGCAGCGGAACAGGGTTACGGGACGAGCAGTACTTC.

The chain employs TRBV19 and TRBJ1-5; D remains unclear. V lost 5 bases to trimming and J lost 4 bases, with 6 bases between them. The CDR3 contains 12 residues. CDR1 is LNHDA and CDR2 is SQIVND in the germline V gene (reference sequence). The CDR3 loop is CASSALNQPQHF. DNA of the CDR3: TGTGCCAGTAGTGCCCTAAATCAGCCCCAGCATTTT.

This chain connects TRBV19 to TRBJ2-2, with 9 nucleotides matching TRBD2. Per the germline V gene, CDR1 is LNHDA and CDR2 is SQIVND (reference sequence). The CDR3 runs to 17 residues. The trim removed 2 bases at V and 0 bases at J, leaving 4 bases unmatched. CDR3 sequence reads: CASSIWASGTNTGELFF. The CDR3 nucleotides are TGTGCCAGTAGTATATGGGCTAGCGGGACGAACACCGGGGAGCTGTTTTTT. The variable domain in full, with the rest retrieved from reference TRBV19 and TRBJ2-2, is DGGITQSPKYLFRKEGQNVTLSCEQNLNHDAMYWYRQDPGQGLRLIYYSQIVNDFQKGDIAEGYSVSREKKESFPLTVTSAQKNPTAFYLCASSIWASGTNTGELFFGEGSRLTVL.

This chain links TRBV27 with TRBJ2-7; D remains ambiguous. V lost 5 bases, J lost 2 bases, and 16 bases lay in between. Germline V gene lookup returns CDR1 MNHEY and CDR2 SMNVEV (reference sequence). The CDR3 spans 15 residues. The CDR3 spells CASSLLGRPTYEQYF. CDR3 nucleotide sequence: TGTGCCAGCAGTCTCCTCGGCAGGCCGACCTACGAGCAGTACTTC.

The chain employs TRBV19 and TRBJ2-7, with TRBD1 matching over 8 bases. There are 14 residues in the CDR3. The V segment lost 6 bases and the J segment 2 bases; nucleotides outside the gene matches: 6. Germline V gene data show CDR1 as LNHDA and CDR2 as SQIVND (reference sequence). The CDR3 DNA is TGTGCCAGTAGGAGGACAGGGAGTACCTACGAGCAGTACTTC. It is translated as CASRRTGSTYEQYF. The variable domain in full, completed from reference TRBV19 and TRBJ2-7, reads DGGITQSPKYLFRKEGQNVTLSCEQNLNHDAMYWYRQDPGQGLRLIYYSQIVNDFQKGDIAEGYSVSREKKESFPLTVTSAQKNPTAFYLCASRRTGSTYEQYFGPGTRLTVT.

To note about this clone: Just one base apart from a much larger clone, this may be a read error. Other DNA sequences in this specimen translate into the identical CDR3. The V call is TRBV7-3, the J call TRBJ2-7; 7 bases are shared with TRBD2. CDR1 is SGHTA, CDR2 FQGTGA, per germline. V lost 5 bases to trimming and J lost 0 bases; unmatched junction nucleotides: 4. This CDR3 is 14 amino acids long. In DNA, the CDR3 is TGTGCCAGCAGCCCGCAGCGGGACTCCTACGAGCAGTACTTC. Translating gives CASSPQRDSYEQYF.

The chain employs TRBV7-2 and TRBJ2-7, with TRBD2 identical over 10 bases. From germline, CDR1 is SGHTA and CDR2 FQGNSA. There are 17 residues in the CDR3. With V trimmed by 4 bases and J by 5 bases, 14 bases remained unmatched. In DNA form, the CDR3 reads TGTGCCAGCAGCTCGAAGCTAGCGGGAGATTTCGCCCACGAGCAGTACTTC. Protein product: CASSSKLAGDFAHEQYF.

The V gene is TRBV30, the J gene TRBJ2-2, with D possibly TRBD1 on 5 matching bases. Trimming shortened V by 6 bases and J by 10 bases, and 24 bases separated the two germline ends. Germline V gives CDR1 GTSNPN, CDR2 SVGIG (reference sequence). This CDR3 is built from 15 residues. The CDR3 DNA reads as TGTGCCTGTAAGATCCAACAGGTTATTGCCTCGGAGCTGTTTTTT. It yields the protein CACKIQQVIASELFF.

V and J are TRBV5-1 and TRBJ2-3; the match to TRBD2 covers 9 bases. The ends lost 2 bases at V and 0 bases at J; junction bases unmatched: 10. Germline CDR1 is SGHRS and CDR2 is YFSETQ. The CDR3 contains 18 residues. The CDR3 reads CASSLVHSGGTSTDTQYF. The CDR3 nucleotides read TGCGCCAGCAGCTTAGTACATAGCGGGGGCACTAGCACAGATACGCAGTATTTT.

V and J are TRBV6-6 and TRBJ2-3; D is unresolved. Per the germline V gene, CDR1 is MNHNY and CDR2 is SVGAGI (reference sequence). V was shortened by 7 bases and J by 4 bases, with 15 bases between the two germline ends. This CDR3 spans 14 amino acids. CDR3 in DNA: TGTGCCAGCACACTCTCCCGGCCTGCAGATACGCAGTATTTT. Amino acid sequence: CASTLSRPADTQYF.